This T cell receptor beta chain was obtained from a study of blood T cell repertoires in COVID-19. At the level of the study: PBMCs, B-cell-depleted T cells, or T cells were the source of the cDNA or gDNA that made up the material.

Method: immunoSEQ multiplex PCR; TCRdb's copy keeps in-frame clones and lacks some. The sample contains some 55,000 clones, 90% to 95% of which appear only once. The V gene lost 0 bases and the J gene lost 6 bases, with 12 bases spanning the gap. Germline lookup yields CDR1 MNHEY and CDR2 SVGEGT. The CDR3 length is 15 residues. Sequenced: peripheral blood. This clonotype was obtained from a human donor in a cohort sampled during active COVID-19. The rearrangement joins TRBV6-2 or TRBV6-3 to TRBJ2-1, with D hard to call. CDR3 in DNA: TGTGCCAGCAGTTACTCGAAATCCGAGAGCAATGAGCAGTTCTTC. It encodes CASSYSKSESNEQFF.